This T cell receptor (beta chain) was obtained from a study of CXCR3-negative and CXCR3-positive naive CD8 T cells. Study-level points and caveats: CXCR3-positive naive cells carried more hydrophobic TRB CDR3s than CXCR3-negative naive cells did.

Comments on this clonotype: Its antigen remains unknown.

Naive CD8+ T cells displayed a CD45RO-CCR7+CD27+CD95- phenotype. Preparation of TRB cDNA libraries relied on 5' RACE carrying UMI labels. From its re-call of the 5' RACE reads, TCRdb lists each CDR3 protein once, without DNA. Recorded for this sample: some 85,000 distinct CDR3 sequences. The CDR3 covers 17 residues. Germline V gene sequence: CDR1 MGHRA, CDR2 YSYEKL. Material: naive CXCR3+ CD8+ T cells from blood. Stated subset: CD45RO-CCR7+CD27+CD95- naive CD8+ T cells expressing CXCR3 (TNR3+). V is TRBV4-1 and J is TRBJ2-7; the D gene TCRdb calls, TRBD1, cannot be checked with no DNA. This TCR derives from a human donor in good health. Some clones in this sample may be carry-over from other donors' samples. The CDR3 here is CASSQDPSVRGTYEQYF.